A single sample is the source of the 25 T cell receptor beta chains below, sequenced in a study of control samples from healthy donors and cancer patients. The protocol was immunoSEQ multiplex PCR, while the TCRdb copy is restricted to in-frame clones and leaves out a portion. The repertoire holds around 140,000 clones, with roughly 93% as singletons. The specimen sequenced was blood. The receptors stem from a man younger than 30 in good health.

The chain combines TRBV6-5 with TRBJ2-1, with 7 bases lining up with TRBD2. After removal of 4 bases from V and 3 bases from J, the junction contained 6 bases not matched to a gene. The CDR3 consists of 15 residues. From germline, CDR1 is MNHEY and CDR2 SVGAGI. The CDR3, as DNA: TGTGCCAGCAGTTCAGGACTAGAAAACTACAATGAGCAGTTCTTC. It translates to CASSSGLENYNEQFF.

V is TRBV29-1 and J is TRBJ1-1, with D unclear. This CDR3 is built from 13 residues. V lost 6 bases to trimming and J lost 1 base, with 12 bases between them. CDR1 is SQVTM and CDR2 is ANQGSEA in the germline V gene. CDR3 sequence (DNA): TGCAGCGTCAAGCCCCCAGCGAACACTGAAGCTTTCTTT. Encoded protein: CSVKPPANTEAFF.

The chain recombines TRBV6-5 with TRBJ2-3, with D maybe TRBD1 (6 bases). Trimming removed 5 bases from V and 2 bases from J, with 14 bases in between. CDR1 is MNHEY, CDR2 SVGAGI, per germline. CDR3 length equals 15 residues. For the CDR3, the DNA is TGTGCCAGCAGTACGACAGGATTAAACACAGATACGCAGTATTTT. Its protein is CASSTTGLNTDTQYF.

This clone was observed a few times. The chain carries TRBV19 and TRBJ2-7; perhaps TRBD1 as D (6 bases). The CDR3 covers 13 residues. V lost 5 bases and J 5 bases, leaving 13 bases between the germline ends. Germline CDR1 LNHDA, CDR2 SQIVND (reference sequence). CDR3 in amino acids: CASSFSGTHEQYF. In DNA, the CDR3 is TGTGCCAGTAGTTTCTCCGGGACACACGAGCAGTACTTC.

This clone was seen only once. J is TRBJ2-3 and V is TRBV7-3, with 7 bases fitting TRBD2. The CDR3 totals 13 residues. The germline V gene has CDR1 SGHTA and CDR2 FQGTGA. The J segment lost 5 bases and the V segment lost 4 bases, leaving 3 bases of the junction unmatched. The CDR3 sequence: CASSSLAGDTQYF. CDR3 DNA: TGTGCCAGCAGCTCATTAGCGGGAGATACGCAGTATTTT. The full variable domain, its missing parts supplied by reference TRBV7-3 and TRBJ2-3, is GAGVSQTPSNKVTEKGKYVELRCDPISGHTALYWYRQSLGQGPEFLIYFQGTGAADDSGLPNDRFFAVRPEGSVSTLKIQRTERGDSAVYLCASSSLAGDTQYFGPGTRLTVL.

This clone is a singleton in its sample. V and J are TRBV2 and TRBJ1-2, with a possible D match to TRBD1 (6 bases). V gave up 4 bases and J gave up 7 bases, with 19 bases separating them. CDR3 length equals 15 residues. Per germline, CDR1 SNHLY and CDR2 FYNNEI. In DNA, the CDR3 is TGTGCCAGCAGTGGGATTAGGGGGGCCTCTTCTGGCTACACCTTC. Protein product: CASSGIRGASSGYTF.

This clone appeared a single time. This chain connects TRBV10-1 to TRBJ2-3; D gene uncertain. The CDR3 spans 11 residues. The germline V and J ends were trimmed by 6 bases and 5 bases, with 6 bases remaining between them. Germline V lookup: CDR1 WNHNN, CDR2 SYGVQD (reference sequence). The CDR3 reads CASSLQDTQYF. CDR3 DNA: TGCGCCAGCAGCCTCCAAGATACGCAGTATTTT.

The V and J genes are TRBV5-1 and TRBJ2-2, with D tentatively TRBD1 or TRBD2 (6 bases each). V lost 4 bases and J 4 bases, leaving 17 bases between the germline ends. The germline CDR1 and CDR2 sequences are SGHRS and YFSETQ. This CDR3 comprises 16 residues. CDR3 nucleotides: TGCGCCAGCAGCGCGGGACATAGAAGGCTCACCGGGGAGCTGTTTTTT. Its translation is CASSAGHRRLTGELFF. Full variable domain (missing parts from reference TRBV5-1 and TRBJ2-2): KAGVTQTPRYLIKTRGQQVTLSCSPISGHRSVSWYQQTPGQGLQFLFEYFSETQRNKGNFPGRFSGRQFSNSRSEMNVSTLELGDSALYLCASSAGHRRLTGELFFGEGSRLTVL.

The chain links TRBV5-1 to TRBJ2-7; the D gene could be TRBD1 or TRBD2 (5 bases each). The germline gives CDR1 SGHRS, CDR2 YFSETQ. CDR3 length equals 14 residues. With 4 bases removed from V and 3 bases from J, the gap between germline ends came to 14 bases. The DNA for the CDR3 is TGCGCCAGCAGCCCCGGGACCAAAAACTACGAGCAGTACTTC. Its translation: CASSPGTKNYEQYF. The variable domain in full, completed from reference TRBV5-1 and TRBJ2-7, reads KAGVTQTPRYLIKTRGQQVTLSCSPISGHRSVSWYQQTPGQGLQFLFEYFSETQRNKGNFPGRFSGRQFSNSRSEMNVSTLELGDSALYLCASSPGTKNYEQYFGPGTRLTVT.

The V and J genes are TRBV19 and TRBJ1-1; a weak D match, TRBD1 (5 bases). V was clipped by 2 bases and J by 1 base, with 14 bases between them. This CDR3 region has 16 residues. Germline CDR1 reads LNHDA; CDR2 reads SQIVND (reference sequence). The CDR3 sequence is CASSIWAGTKNTEAFF. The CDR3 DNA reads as TGTGCCAGTAGTATATGGGCAGGGACGAAGAACACTGAAGCTTTCTTT.

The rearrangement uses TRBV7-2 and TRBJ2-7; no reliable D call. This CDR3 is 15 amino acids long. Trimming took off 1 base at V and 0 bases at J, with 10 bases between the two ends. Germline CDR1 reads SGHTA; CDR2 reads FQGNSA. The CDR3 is CASSLDHFDSYEQYF. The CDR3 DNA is TGTGCCAGCAGCTTAGATCACTTCGACTCCTACGAGCAGTACTTC.

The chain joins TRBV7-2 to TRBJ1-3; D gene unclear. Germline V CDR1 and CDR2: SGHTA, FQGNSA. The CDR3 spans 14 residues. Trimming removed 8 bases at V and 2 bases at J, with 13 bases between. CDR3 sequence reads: CASGPGGPGNTIYF. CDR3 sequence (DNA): TGTGCCAGCGGGCCGGGTGGGCCTGGAAACACCATATATTTT.

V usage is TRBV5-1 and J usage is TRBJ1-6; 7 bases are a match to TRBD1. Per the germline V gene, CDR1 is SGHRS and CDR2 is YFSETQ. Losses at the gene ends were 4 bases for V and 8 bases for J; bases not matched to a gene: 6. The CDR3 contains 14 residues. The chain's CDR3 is CASSPVGQDSPLHF. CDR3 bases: TGCGCCAGCAGCCCCGTAGGACAGGATTCACCCCTCCACTTT.

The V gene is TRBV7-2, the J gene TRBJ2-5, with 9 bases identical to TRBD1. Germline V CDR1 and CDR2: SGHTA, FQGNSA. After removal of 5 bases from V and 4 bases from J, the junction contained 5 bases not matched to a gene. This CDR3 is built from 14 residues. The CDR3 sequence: CASSIRDRAETQYF. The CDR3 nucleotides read TGTGCCAGCAGCATCCGGGACAGGGCAGAGACCCAGTACTTC. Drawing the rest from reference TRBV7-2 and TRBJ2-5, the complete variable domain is GAGVSQSPSNKVTEKGKDVELRCDPISGHTALYWYRQSLGQGLEFLIYFQGNSAPDKSGLPSDRFSAERTGGSVSTLTIQRTQQEDSAVYLCASSIRDRAETQYFGPGTRLLVL.

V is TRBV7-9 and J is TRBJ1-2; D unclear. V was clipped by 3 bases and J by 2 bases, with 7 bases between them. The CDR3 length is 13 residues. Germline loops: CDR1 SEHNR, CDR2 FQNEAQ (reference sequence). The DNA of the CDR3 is TGTGCCAGCAGCTTGAGTGTGAACTATGGCTACACCTTC. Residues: CASSLSVNYGYTF.

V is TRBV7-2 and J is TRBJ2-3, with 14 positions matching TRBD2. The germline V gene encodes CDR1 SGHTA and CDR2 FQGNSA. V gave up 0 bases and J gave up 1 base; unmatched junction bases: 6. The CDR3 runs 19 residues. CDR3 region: CASSLALGTSGGRTDTQYF. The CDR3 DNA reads TGTGCCAGCAGCTTAGCGCTAGGGACTAGCGGGGGACGCACAGATACGCAGTATTTT.

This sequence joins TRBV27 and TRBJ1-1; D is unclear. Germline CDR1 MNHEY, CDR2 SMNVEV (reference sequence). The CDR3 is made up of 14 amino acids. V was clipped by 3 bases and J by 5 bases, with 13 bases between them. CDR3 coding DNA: TGTGCCAGCAGTTTGGTAGGGATGAGGACTGAAGCTTTCTTT. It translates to CASSLVGMRTEAFF.

In DNA, the CDR3 is TGCGCCAGCAGCTTGGTCGGACAGCTAAACACAGATACGCAGTATTTT. Encoded protein: CASSLVGQLNTDTQYF. The J gene is TRBJ2-3, the V gene TRBV5-1; a possible D gene is TRBD1 (6 bases). The germline V gene encodes CDR1 SGHRS and CDR2 YFSETQ. V lost 0 bases and J lost 2, with 13 bases in between. CDR3 length: 16 amino acids.

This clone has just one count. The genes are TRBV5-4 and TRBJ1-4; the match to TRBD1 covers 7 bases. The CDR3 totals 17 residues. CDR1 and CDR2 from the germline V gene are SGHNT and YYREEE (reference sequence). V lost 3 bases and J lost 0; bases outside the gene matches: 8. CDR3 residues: CASSSRDSSSTNEKLFF. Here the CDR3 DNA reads TGTGCCAGCAGCTCCCGGGACAGCTCCTCAACTAATGAAAAACTGTTTTTT.

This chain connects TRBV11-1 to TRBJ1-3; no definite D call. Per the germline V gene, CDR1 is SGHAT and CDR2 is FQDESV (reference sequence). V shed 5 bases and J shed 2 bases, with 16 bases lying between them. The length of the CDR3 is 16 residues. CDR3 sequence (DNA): TGTGCCAGCAGCCCAGACACCCCGTACACTGGAAACACCATATATTTT. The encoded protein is CASSPDTPYTGNTIYF.

This chain's CDR3 is CASVLAGVVDTQYF. CDR3 DNA: TGTGCCAGCGTACTAGCGGGAGTGGTAGATACGCAGTATTTT. The rearrangement uses TRBV28 and TRBJ2-3, with 11 nucleotides matching TRBD2. This CDR3 has 14 amino acids. The trim removed 8 bases at V and 5 bases at J, leaving 6 bases unmatched. The V gene's germline CDR1 is MDHEN and CDR2 SYDVKM.

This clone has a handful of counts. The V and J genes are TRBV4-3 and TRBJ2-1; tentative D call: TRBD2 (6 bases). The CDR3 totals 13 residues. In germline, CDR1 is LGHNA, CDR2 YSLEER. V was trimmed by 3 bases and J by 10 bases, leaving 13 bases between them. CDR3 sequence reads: CASSQGLAREQFF. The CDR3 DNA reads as TGCGCCAGCAGCCAGGGACTCGCTCGGGAGCAGTTCTTC.

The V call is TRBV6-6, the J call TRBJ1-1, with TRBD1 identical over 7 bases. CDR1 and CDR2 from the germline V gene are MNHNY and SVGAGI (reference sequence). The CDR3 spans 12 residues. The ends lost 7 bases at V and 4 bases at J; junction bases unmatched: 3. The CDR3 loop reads CASKAGGTEAFF. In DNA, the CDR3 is TGTGCCAGCAAGGCAGGGGGCACTGAAGCTTTCTTT.

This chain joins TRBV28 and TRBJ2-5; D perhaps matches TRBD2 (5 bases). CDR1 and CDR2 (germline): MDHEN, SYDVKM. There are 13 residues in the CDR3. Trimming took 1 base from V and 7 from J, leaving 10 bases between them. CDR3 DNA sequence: TGTGCCAGCAGTTTATCCCTAGAGGGGACCCAGTACTTC. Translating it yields CASSLSLEGTQYF.

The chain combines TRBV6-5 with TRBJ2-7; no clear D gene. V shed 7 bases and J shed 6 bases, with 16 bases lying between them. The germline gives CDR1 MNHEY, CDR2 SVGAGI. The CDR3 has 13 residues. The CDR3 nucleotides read TGTGCCAGCAACACCGGGCCAACCGGCGAGCAGTACTTC. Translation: CASNTGPTGEQYF.